Included here is one TCR beta chain sequence, with context. Original data processing: Estimates of nucleated cell counts were drawn from the amplification of reference gene primers. Data came from immunoSEQ multiplex PCR; TCRdb stores just in-frame clones and leaves some out. For V, J and clone size, that table is used; D and trimming come from the DNA. The sample lists 70,000 to 90,000 clones, more than 65% occurring once. The data originate from a study of blood T cell repertoires in COVID-19. This CDR3 has 16 residues. After removal of 4 bases from V and 2 bases from J, the junction contained 6 bases not matched to a gene. CDR1 is SGHNT, CDR2 YENEEA, per germline.

The sequencing sample was made of peripheral blood. V and J are TRBV11-3 and TRBJ2-5; 11 positions agree with TRBD2. This receptor was obtained from a man between 65 and 80 years old with acute or convalescent COVID-19. The CDR3 spells CASSSGTSGDQETQYF. The CDR3 DNA sequence: TGTGCCAGCAGCTCCGGGACTAGCGGCGATCAAGAGACCCAGTACTTC. Full variable domain (outside the CDR3, taken from reference TRBV11-3 and TRBJ2-5): EAGVVQSPRYKIIEKKQPVAFWCNPISGHNTLYWYLQNLGQGPELLIRYENEEAVDDSQLPKDRFSAERLKGVDSTLKIQPAELGDSAVYLCASSSGTSGDQETQYFGPGTRLLVL.